The present T cell receptor (beta chain) was sequenced within a study of cytomegalovirus exposure and HLA in healthy donors. Study-level background: Unique TCRs from HLA-typed donors, 70 million to 85 million of them, were held in an early data release. Study-wide results and caveats: Confirmation was obtained in vitro that three CMV-associated chains are specific for CMV antigens.

In the PCR, 60 Vbeta and 13 Jbeta primers were used. Produced via immunoSEQ multiplex PCR; TCRdb's table is partial and in-frame only. The sample records 150,000 or so clones, 60% to 80% being singletons. The sample holds a few counts of this clone. Its antigen is unidentified. At one end the junction does not follow the germline gene, possibly because of a read error. The CDR3 spans 13 residues. Germline assignment: CDR1 SEHNR and CDR2 FQNEAQ (reference sequence). The sample taken for sequencing was PBMCs. The TCR comes from a man in his forties or fifties in good health and CMV-seropositive. The chain joins TRBV7-9 to TRBJ1-1, with D perhaps matching TRBD1 (5 bases). The chain's CDR3 is CASSLAGGDHAFF. Here the CDR3 DNA reads TGTGCCAGCAGTTTAGCAGGAGGGGATCACGCTTTCTTT.